The clone carrying this T cell receptor beta chain has just a few counts. Its antigen remains unknown. This sample is drawn from a study of T cell repertoires and HLA-DP antigens. TCRdb's table, derived via immunoSEQ multiplex PCR, lists solely in-frame clones and lacks some. The sample has about 89,000 clones; about 89% are singletons. This CDR3 spans 14 amino acids. CDR1 is MNHEY and CDR2 is SVGAGI in the germline V gene. Trimming stripped 5 bases from V and 2 bases from J, with 10 bases between. The sequence derives from a man in his fifties or sixties in good health and CMV-seronegative. The sequencing sample was made of CD4+ T cells from PBMCs. The chain uses TRBV6-5 and TRBJ1-5; D not certain. CDR3 DNA sequence: TGTGCCAGCAGTAAAGGGCCGGGCAATCAGCCCCAGCATTTT. Protein sequence: CASSKGPGNQPQHF.